This T cell receptor (beta chain) was profiled in a study of T cell responses to AZD1222 COVID-19 vaccine. Findings and caveats of the study: Spike-specific TCR breadth and depth both grew after two AZD1222 doses. Donors were largely white British and mainly female; clonal diversity was possibly underestimated.

This table comes from immunoSEQ multiplex PCR, and its TCRdb copy is limited to in-frame clones, with some not included. Of some 96,000 clones in the sample, 88% were seen once. The CDR3 is made up of 12 amino acids. Germline-derived CDR1 and CDR2 are MNHEY and SMNVEV (reference sequence). The V end lost 6 bases, the J end lost 6 bases, and 12 bases lay between the germline ends. Regarding this clone: Its matching antigen is unknown.

The rearrangement links TRBV27 to TRBJ2-7; the D is unclear. The input for sequencing was peripheral blood, taken 28 days after the second AZD1222 dose. This TCR was recovered from an adult who received the AZD1222 COVID-19 vaccine. CDR3 nucleotide sequence: TGTGCCAGCAGGCCCAACTCTTTCGAGCAGTACTTC. It specifies CASRPNSFEQYF.